This T cell receptor (beta chain) was captured in a study of cytomegalovirus exposure and HLA in healthy donors. TCRdb's table, derived via immunoSEQ multiplex PCR, lists solely in-frame clones and lacks some. The sample holds roughly 150,000 clones, around 90% seen once. Donors came from a validation cohort of approximately 110 subjects, distinct from the first 666-subject cohort. Points from the study as a whole: It was confirmed in vitro that three of the CMV-associated chains were specific for CMV antigens.

With respect to this clone: Its antigen is not known.

In germline, CDR1 is KGHSH, CDR2 LQKENI. The V and J ends lost 4 bases and 7 bases, in that order; junction bases with no gene match: 6. This CDR3 contains 14 residues. This chain joins TRBV18 and TRBJ2-2, with 7 bases aligning to TRBD1. Source material: PBMCs. The sequence was collected from a young man in good health and CMV-seronegative. The CDR3 loop is CASSLRQGNGELFF. Written as DNA, the CDR3 is TGTGCCAGCTCACTCCGACAGGGAAACGGGGAGCTGTTTTTT.